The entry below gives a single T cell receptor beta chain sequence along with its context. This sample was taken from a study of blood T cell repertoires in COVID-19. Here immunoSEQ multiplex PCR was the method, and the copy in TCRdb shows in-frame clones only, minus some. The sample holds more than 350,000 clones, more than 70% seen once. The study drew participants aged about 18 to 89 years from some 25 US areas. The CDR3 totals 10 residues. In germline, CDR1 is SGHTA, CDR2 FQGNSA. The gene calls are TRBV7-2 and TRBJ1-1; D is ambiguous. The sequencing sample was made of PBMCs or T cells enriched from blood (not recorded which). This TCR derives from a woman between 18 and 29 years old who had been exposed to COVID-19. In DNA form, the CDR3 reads TGTGCGGAGGTGGGGAGTGAAGCTTTCTTT. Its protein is CAEVGSEAFF.